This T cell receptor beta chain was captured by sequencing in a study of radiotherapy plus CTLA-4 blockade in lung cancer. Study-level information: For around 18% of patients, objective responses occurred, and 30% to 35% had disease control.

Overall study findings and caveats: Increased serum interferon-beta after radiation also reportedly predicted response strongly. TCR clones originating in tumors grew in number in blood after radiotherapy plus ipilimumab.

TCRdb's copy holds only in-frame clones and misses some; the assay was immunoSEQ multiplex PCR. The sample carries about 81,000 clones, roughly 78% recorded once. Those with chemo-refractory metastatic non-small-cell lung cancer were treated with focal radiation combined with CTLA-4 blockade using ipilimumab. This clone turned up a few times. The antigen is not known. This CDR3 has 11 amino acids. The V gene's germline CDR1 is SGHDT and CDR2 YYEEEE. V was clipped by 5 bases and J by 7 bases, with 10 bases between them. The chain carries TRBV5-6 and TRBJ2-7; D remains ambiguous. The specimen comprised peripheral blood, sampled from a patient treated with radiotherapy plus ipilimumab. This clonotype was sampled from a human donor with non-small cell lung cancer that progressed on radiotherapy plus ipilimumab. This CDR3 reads CASSFGLEQYF. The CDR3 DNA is TGTGCCAGCAGTTTCGGTTTGGAGCAGTACTTC.